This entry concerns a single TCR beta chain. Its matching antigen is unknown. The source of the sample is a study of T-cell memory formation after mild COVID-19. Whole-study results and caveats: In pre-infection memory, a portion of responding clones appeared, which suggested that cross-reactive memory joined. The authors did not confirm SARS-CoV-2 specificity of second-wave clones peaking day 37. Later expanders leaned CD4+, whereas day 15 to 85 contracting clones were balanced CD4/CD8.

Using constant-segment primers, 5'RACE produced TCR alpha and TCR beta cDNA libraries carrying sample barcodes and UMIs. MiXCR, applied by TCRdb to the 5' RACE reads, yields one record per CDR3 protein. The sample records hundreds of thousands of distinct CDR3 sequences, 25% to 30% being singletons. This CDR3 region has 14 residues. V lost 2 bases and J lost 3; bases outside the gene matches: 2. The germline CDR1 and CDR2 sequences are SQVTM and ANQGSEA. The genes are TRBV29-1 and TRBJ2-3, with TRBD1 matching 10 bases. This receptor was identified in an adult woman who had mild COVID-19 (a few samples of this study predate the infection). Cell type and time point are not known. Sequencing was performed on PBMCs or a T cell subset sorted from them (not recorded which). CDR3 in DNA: TGCAGCGTTGAACTGGGACAGGGGACAGATACGCAGTATTTT. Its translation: CSVELGQGTDTQYF.